The rows below give T cell receptor beta chains drawn from one sample of a study of spatial heterogeneity in lung cancer. TCRdb independently ran MiXCR on the 5' RACE reads; one entry per CDR3 protein. The sample has around 110,000 distinct CDR3 sequences; 12% are singletons. Specimen: PBMCs, collected at follow-up. These receptors were collected from a male donor with early-stage non-small cell lung cancer. CDR3s include the opening cysteine and the closing phenylalanine or tryptophan. D genes are given only for firm matches. Part of the rows lack a size; the others show once, few, many or a class for expanded clones.

d_gene	abundance	v_gene	j_gene	CDR3nt	CDR3aa
NA	few	TRBV29-1	TRBJ2-7	TGCAGCGTGACGGTGAGCTCCTACGAGCAGTACTTC	CSVTVSSYEQYF
NA	few	TRBV5-4	TRBJ1-2	TGTGCCAGCAGCCCCGGAAACTATGGCTACACCTTC	CASSPGNYGYTF
TRBD2	few	TRBV6-4	TRBJ2-3	TGTGCCAGCAGTGAGTCGGCTAGCGGTCCAGATACGCAGTATTTT	CASSESASGPDTQYF
NA	many	TRBV20-1	TRBJ2-4	TGCAGTGCAGAAGACAGCCTCAAAAACATTCAGTACTTC	CSAEDSLKNIQYF
NA	once	TRBV19	TRBJ2-5	TGTGCCAGTAGTCCGACGGGGCCGGGGGAAGAGACCCAGTACTTC	CASSPTGPGEETQYF
TRBD1	many	TRBV12-3/TRBV12-4	TRBJ1-6	TGTGCCAGCAGTAAAGGGACAGGGGAACTACCCCTCCACTTT	CASSKGTGELPLHF
NA	NA	TRBV5-1	TRBJ2-2	TGCGCCAGCACGCTGGGGTCGCGGAACACCGGGGAGCTGTTTTTT	CASTLGSRNTGELFF
TRBD1	few	TRBV12-3/TRBV12-4	TRBJ2-2	TGTGCCAGCAGACTTGGACAGGCGAGCGGGGAGCTGTTTTTT	CASRLGQASGELFF
NA	many	TRBV4-1	TRBJ1-6	TGCGCCAGCAGCCAAGGACAGGTCCGCTCCTATAATTCACCCCTCCACTTT	CASSQGQVRSYNSPLHF
TRBD1	few	TRBV10-3	TRBJ1-6	TGTGCCATCTCCGGGACAGGGGGAAATTCACCCCTCCACTTT	CAISGTGGNSPLHF
TRBD2	many	TRBV20-1	TRBJ2-3	TGCAGTGCTAGAGAAACCGGGACTAGCGGTACAGATACGCAGTATTTT	CSARETGTSGTDTQYF
TRBD1	few	TRBV6-5	TRBJ1-1	TGTGCCAGCAACCGACAGGGGTTGAACACTGAAGCTTTCTTT	CASNRQGLNTEAFF
NA	NA	TRBV5-1	TRBJ2-3	TGCGCCAGCAGCGCAGAGAGAGATACGCAGTATTTT	CASSAERDTQYF
NA	few	TRBV5-6	TRBJ1-2	TGTGCCAGCAGCTTGGTCCATGGCAGGCGAACGACAGATGGCTACACCTTC	CASSLVHGRRTTDGYTF
TRBD1	many	TRBV12-3/TRBV12-4	TRBJ1-4	TGTGCCAGCAGTCCGGACAGGGAGGAAAAACTGTTTTTT	CASSPDREEKLFF
NA	NA	TRBV7-9	TRBJ2-7	TGTGCCAGCAGCTTAACAGGGTCCATCTACGAGCAGTACTTC	CASSLTGSIYEQYF
TRBD1	NA	TRBV5-1	TRBJ1-6	TGCGCCAGCAGCCGAGCTCTACCGGGACAGACGAATTCACCCCTCCACTTT	CASSRALPGQTNSPLHF
NA	few	TRBV11-2	TRBJ2-1	TGTGCCAGCAGCCGACAGCCCGGGGGAAACCACAATGAGCAGTTCTTC	CASSRQPGGNHNEQFF
NA	many	TRBV20-1	TRBJ2-2	TGCAGTGCTAGATCATCCCCAGGGGCCGGGGAGCTGTTTTTT	CSARSSPGAGELFF
NA	few	TRBV20-1	TRBJ2-1	TGCAGTGCTAGAGAAGGGCGCTGGCAGTTCTTC	CSAREGRWQFF
NA	many	TRBV10-2	TRBJ2-4	TGCGCCAGCAGTGAGTCCAACATTCAGTACTTC	CASSESNIQYF
TRBD1	many	TRBV28	TRBJ2-5	TGTGCCAGCAGTTTCCTCGGGACAGGGTCGGAGACCCAGTACTTC	CASSFLGTGSETQYF
TRBD1	NA	TRBV5-1	TRBJ2-7	TGCGCCAGCAAACCTAGGCCCCCCGGACAGGGGGGCGAGCAGTACTTC	CASKPRPPGQGGEQYF
NA	NA	TRBV5-1	TRBJ1-6	TGCGCCAGCAGCCGCTCGGGGCTAAGCTCCTATAATTCACCCCTCCACTTT	CASSRSGLSSYNSPLHF
NA	NA	TRBV20-1	TRBJ2-7	TGCAGTGCTCAGGGAGACCCCCCTAGAGGGGAGTACTTC	CSAQGDPPRGEYF
NA	few	TRBV24-1	TRBJ2-1	TGTGCCACCAGCGCCGAATATGAGCAGTTCTTC	CATSAEYEQFF
TRBD1	many	TRBV20-1	TRBJ1-2	TGCAGTGCAACTCCGGGGGACAGCTATGGCTACACCTTC	CSATPGDSYGYTF
TRBD1	few	TRBV20-1	TRBJ2-1	TGCAGTGCTAGAGACCTAGGACAGGGGTGGCTCTTC	CSARDLGQGWLF
TRBD1	many	TRBV7-2	TRBJ1-3	TGTGCCAGCAGCCCTGGGACAGGGCCTGGAAACACCATATATTTT	CASSPGTGPGNTIYF
NA	many	TRBV28	TRBJ2-7	TGTGCCAGCAGTTCAGGGTTTTACGAGCAGTACTTC	CASSSGFYEQYF
NA	many	TRBV4-2	TRBJ1-2	TGTGCCAGCGTCCCGGGGGGCCGAGAGAACTATGGCTACACCTTC	CASVPGGRENYGYTF
NA	few	TRBV20-1	TRBJ2-1	TGCAGTGCTAATCCACAGGGCAATGAGCAGTTCTTC	CSANPQGNEQFF
NA	few	TRBV29-1	TRBJ2-1	TGCAGCGGGGATTTCCTTAGGGAGCAGTTCTTC	CSGDFLREQFF
NA	NA	TRBV2	TRBJ2-1	TGTGCCAGCAGTGACTGGGAGGGGGACTACAATGAGCAGTTCTTC	CASSDWEGDYNEQFF
NA	NA	TRBV20-1	TRBJ1-2	TGCAGTGCTAGAGATGTTATTAGAAACAGGTTAGCTAACTATGGCTACACCTTC	CSARDVIRNRLANYGYTF
NA	many	TRBV6-2/TRBV6-3	TRBJ2-2	TGTGCCAGCAGTTTTGTCCCCGGTTTCGGGGAGCTGTTTTTT	CASSFVPGFGELFF
TRBD1	many	TRBV7-2	TRBJ1-1	TGTGCCAGCAGCTGGGGGACAGGGTATATGAACACTGAAGCTTTCTTT	CASSWGTGYMNTEAFF
NA	NA	TRBV12-5	TRBJ1-6	TGTGCTAGTGGTCCCGGGTCCAATTCACCCCTCCACTTT	CASGPGSNSPLHF
TRBD2	many	TRBV6-5	TRBJ2-1	TGTGCCAGCAGGTCCGGGACTAGCAGGTACAATGAGCAGTTCTTC	CASRSGTSRYNEQFF
TRBD2	NA	TRBV20-1	TRBJ2-4	TGCAGTGCTAGAGTTAATAGCGGGGGCCTTGGGTACTTC	CSARVNSGGLGYF
TRBD1	few	TRBV2	TRBJ2-5	TGTGCCAGCAGTGCTCCGGGACAGGGTGCAGAGACCCAGTACTTC	CASSAPGQGAETQYF
NA	many	TRBV12-3/TRBV12-4	TRBJ1-6	TGTGCCAGCACCCACGGCCCGGGGGCAACACCCCTCCACTTT	CASTHGPGATPLHF
NA	NA	TRBV2	TRBJ2-3	TGTGCCAGCGCCGTTGGAGATACGCAGTATTTT	CASAVGDTQYF
NA	NA	TRBV9	TRBJ1-6	TGTGCCAGCAGCGTCGGGACCGACATTCCCTATAATTCACCCCTCCACTTT	CASSVGTDIPYNSPLHF
NA	few	TRBV27	TRBJ2-2	TGTGCCAGCACTTTAGACTGGATTACCGGGGAGCTGTTTTTT	CASTLDWITGELFF
NA	many	TRBV9	TRBJ2-3	TGTGCCAGCAGCATCAGCAGCTCCAATCTCCGCACAGATACGCAGTATTTT	CASSISSSNLRTDTQYF
NA	NA	TRBV9	TRBJ1-5	TGTGCCAGCAGCGATACATATAGCAATCAGCCCCAGCATTTT	CASSDTYSNQPQHF
NA	many	TRBV20-1	TRBJ2-7	TGCAGTGCTAGACGACTAGACTACGAGCAGTACTTC	CSARRLDYEQYF
NA	NA	TRBV30	TRBJ2-2	TGTGCCTGCCCCTCAGGAGCGAACACCGGGGAGCTGTTTTTT	CACPSGANTGELFF